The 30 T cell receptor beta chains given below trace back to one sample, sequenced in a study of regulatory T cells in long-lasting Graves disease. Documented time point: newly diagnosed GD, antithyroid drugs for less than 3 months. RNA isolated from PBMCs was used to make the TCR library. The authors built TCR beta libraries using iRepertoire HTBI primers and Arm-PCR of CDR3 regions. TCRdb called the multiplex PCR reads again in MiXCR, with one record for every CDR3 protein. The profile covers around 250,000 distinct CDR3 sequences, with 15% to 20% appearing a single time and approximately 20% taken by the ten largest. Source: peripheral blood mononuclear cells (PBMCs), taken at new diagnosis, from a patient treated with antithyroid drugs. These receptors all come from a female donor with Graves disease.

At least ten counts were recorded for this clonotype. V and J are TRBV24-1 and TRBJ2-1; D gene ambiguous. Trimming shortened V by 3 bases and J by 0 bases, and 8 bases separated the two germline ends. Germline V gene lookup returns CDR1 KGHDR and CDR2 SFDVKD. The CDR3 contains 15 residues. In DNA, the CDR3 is TGTGCCACCAGTGATGTCCCAAGCTCCTACAATGAGCAGTTCTTC. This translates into CATSDVPSSYNEQFF.

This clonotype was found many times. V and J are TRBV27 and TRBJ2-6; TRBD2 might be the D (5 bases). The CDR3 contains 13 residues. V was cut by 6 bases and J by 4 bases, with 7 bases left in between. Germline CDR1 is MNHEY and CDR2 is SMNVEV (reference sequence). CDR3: CASSRGGANVLTF. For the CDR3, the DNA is TGTGCCAGCAGCCGGGGAGGGGCCAACGTCCTGACTTTC.

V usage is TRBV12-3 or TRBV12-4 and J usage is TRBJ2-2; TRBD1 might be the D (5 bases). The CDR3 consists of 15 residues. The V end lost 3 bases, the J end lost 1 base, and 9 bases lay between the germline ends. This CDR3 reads CASSLWQGNTGELFF. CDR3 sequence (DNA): TGTGCCAGCAGTTTGTGGCAGGGGAACACCGGGGAGCTGTTTTTT.

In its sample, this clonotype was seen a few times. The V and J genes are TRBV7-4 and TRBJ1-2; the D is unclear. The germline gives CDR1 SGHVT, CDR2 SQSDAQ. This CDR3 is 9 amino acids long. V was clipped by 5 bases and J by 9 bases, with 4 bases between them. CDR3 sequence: CASSPSYTF. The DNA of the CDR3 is TGTGCCAGCAGCCCCAGCTACACCTTC.

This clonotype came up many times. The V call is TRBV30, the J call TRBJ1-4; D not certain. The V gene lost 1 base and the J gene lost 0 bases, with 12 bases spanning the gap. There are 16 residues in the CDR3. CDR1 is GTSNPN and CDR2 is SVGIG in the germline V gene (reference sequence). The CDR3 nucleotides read TGTGCCTGGAGTGACCTCCGACCTTCAACTAATGAAAAACTGTTTTTT. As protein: CAWSDLRPSTNEKLFF.

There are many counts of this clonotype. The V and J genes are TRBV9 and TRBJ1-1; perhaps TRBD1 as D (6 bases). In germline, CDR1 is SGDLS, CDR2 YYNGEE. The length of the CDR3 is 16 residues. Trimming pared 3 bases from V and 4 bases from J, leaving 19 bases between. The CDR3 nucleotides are TGTGCCAGCAGCGCTCCTCGGGGGGCTGGAAGCACTGAAGCTTTCTTT. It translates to CASSAPRGAGSTEAFF.

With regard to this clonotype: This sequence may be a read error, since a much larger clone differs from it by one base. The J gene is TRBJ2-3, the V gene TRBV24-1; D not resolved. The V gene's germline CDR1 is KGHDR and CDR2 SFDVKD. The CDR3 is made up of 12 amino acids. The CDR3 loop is CAISDILDTQYF. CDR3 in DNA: TGTGCCATCAGTGATATTCTGGATACGCAGTATTTT.

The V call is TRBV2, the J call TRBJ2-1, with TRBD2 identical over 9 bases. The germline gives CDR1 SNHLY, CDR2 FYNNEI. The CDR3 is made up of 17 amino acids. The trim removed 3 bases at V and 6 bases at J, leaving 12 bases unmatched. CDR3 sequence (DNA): TGTGCCAGCAGTGATATAGCTAGCGGGATCCCCCGCAATGAGCAGTTCTTC. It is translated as CASSDIASGIPRNEQFF. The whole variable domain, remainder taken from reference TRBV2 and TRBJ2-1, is EPEVTQTPSHQVTQMGQEVILRCVPISNHLYFYWYRQILGQKVEFLVSFYNNEISEKSEIFDDQFSVERPDGSNFTLKIRSTKLEDSAMYFCASSDIASGIPRNEQFFGPGTRLTVL.

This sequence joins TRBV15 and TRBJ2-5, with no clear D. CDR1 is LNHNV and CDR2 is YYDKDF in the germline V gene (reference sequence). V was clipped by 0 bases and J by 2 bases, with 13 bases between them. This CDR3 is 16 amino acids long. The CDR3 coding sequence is TGTGCCACCAGCAGAGATCAAACGGCGTCTCAAGAGACCCAGTACTTC. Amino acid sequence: CATSRDQTASQETQYF.

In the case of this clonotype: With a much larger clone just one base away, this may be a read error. CDR3 in DNA: TGTGCCAGTTCACGGTCTTTTAGCACAGATACGCAGTATTTT. This gives the protein CASSRSFSTDTQYF. The chain uses TRBV19 and TRBJ2-3; D is ambiguous. The CDR3 covers 14 residues. The germline gives CDR1 LNHDA, CDR2 SQIVND (reference sequence). V lost 8 bases, J lost 0 bases, and 12 bases lay in between.

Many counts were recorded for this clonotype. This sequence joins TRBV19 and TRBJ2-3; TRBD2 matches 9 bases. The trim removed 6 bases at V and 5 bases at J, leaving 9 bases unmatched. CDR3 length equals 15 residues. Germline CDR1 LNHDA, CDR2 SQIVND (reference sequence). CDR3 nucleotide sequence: TGTGCCAGTAGCGTAAGAGCGGGAGGTGGAGATACGCAGTATTTT. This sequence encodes CASSVRAGGGDTQYF.

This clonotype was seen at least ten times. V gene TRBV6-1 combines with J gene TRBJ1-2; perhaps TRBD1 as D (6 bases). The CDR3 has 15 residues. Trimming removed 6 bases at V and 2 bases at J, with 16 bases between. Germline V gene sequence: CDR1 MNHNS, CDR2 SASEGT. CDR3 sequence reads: CASRRYREPNYGYTF. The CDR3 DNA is TGTGCCAGCAGGAGATACAGGGAACCCAACTATGGCTACACCTTC.

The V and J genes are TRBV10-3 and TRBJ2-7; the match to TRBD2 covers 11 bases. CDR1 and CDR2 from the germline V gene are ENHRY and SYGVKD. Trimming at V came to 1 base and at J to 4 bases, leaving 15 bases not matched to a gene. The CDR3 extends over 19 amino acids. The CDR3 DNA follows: TGTGCCATCAGTGAGTTAAGCGGTAGTAGCGGGAGGGCCGGGTACGAGCAGTACTTC. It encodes CAISELSGSSGRAGYEQYF.

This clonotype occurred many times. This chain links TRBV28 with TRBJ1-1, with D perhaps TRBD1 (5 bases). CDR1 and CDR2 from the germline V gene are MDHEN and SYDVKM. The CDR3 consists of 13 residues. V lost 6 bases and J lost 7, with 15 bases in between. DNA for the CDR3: TGTGCCAGCAGCCTTGGAGGGGAGAGTGAAGCTTTCTTT. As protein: CASSLGGESEAFF.

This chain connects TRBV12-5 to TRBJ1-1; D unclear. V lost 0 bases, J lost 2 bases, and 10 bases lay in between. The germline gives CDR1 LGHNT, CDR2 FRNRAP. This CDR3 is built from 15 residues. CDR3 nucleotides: TGTGCTAGTGGTTTGGTCGAGACGCCAAACACTGAAGCTTTCTTT. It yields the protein CASGLVETPNTEAFF.

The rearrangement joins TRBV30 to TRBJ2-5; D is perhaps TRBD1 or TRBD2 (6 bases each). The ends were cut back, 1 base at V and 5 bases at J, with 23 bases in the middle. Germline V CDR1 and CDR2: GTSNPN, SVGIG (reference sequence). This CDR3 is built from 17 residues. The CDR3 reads CAWSGLDPGAQVETQYF. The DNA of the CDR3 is TGTGCCTGGAGTGGACTTGATCCGGGGGCGCAGGTTGAGACCCAGTACTTC.

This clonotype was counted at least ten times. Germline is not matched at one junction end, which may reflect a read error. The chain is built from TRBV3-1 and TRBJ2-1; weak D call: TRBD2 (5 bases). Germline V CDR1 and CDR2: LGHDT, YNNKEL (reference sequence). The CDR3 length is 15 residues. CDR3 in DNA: TGTGCCAGCAGCCAAGGTGCGGGTTCCTTCAATGAGCAGTTCTTC. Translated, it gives CASSQGAGSFNEQFF.

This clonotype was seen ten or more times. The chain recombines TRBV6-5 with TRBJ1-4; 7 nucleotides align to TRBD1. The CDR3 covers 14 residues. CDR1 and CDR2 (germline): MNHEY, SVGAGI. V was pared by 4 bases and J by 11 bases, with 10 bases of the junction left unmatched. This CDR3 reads CASSSSLQGWKLFF. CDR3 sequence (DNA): TGTGCCAGCAGTTCAAGCTTACAGGGGTGGAAACTGTTTTTT.

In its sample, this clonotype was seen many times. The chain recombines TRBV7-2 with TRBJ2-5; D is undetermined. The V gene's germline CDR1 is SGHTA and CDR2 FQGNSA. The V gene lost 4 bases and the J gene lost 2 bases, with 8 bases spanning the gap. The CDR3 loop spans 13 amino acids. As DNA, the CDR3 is TGTGCCAGCAGCTCGACAAATCAAGAGACCCAGTACTTC. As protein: CASSSTNQETQYF. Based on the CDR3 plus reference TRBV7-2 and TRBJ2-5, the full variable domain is GAGVSQSPSNKVTEKGKDVELRCDPISGHTALYWYRQSLGQGLEFLIYFQGNSAPDKSGLPSDRFSAERTGGSVSTLTIQRTQQEDSAVYLCASSSTNQETQYFGPGTRLLVL.

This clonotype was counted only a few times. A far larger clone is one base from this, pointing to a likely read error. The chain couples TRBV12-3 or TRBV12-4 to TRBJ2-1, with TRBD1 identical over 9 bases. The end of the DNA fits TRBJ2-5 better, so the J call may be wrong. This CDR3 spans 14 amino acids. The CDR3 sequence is CASSDRGGEETQYF. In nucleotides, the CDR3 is TGTGCCAGCAGCGACAGGGGGGGCGAAGAGACCCAGTACTTC.

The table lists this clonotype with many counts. The CDR3 region has the DNA TGTGCCAGCAGCTTAAATACCGTCCCACAAGAGACCCAGTACTTC. Translated: CASSLNTVPQETQYF. This chain uses TRBV7-9 with TRBJ2-5; D is undetermined. CDR1 and CDR2 from the germline V gene are SEHNR and FQNEAQ (reference sequence). The CDR3 consists of 15 residues. Trimming removed 2 bases at V and 2 bases at J, with 12 bases between.

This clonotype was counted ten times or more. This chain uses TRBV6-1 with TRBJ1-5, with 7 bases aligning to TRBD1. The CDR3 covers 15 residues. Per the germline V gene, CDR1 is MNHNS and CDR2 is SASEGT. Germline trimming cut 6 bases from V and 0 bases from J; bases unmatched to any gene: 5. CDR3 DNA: TGTGCCAGCAGGAACCAGGGGGATAGCAATCAGCCCCAGCATTTT. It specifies CASRNQGDSNQPQHF.

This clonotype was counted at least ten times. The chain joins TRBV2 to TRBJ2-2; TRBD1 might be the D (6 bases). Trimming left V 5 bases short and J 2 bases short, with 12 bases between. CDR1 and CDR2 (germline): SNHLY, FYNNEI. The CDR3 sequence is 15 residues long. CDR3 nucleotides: TGTGCCAGCAGTCCTCACGGGACAAACACCGGGGAGCTGTTTTTT. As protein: CASSPHGTNTGELFF. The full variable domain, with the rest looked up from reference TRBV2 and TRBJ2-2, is EPEVTQTPSHQVTQMGQEVILRCVPISNHLYFYWYRQILGQKVEFLVSFYNNEISEKSEIFDDQFSVERPDGSNFTLKIRSTKLEDSAMYFCASSPHGTNTGELFFGEGSRLTVL.

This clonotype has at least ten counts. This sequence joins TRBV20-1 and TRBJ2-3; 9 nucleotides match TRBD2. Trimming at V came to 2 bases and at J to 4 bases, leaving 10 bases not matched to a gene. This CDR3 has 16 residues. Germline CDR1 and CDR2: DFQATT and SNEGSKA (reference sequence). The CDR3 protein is CSARPWGGRAPDTQYF. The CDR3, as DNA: TGCAGTGCTAGACCGTGGGGCGGGAGGGCCCCAGATACGCAGTATTTT.

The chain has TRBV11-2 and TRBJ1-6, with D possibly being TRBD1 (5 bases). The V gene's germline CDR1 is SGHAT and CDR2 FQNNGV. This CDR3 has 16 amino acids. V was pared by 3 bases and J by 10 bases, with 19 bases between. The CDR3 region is CASSFQGYVSRSPLHF. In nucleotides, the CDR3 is TGTGCCAGCAGCTTTCAGGGATACGTTTCCCGCTCACCCCTCCACTTT.

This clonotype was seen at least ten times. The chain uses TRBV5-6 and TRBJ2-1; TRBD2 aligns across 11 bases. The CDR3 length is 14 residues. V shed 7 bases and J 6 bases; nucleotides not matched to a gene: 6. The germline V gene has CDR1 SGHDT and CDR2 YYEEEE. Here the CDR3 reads CASLTSGRGNEQFF. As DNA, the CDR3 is TGTGCCAGCCTAACTAGCGGGAGAGGCAATGAGCAGTTCTTC.

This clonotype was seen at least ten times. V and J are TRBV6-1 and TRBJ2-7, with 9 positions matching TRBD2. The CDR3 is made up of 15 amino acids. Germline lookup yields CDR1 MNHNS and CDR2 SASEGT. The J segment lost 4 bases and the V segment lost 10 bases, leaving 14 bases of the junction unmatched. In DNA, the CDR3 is TGTGCCACCACTAAACTCTCCGGACTAGCGTACGAGCAGTACTTC. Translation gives CATTKLSGLAYEQYF.

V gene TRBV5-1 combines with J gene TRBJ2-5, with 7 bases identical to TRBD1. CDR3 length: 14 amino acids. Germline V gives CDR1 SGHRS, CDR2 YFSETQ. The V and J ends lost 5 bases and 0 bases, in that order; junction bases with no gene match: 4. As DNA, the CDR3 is TGCGCCAGCAGAAAACAGGGGCACCAAGAGACCCAGTACTTC. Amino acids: CASRKQGHQETQYF.

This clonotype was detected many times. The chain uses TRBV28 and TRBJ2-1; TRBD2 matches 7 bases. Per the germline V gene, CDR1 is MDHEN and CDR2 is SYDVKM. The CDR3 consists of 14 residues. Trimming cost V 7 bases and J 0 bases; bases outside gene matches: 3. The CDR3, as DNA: TGTGCCAGCATAGGCGGGAGCTCCTACAATGAGCAGTTCTTC. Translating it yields CASIGGSSYNEQFF.

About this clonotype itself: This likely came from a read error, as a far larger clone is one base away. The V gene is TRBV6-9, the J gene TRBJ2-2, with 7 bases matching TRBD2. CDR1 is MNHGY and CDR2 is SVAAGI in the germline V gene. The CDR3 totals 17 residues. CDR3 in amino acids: CASSYSELAENIGELFF. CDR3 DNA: TGTGCCAGCAGTTACTCGGAGCTAGCGGAGAACATCGGGGAGCTGTTTTTT.